This TCR beta chain stems from a study of spatial heterogeneity in lung cancer. Study overall: Averaged across combinations, each unique TCR and UMI pairing appeared more than ten times in raw reads, which were uncorrected.

The CDR3 is 14 amino acids. The germline V and J ends were trimmed by 3 bases and 7 bases, with 16 bases remaining between them. Germline V gene data show CDR1 as DFQATT and CDR2 as SNEGSKA (reference sequence). This clonotype was seen ten or more times. The library was prepared for alpha chains; this beta chain is a stray read, so its frequency means little. Every cDNA TCR molecule received its own unique molecular identifier. TCRdb fed the 5' RACE reads into MiXCR, producing one record per CDR3 protein. The sample holds more than 10,000 distinct CDR3 sequences, around 5.2% seen once. Regarding time point: sample taken at primary tumor resection. Sequencing was performed on whole RNA extracted from tumor and nontumor lung tissue, or from frozen PBMC, and the material was left unsorted. The donor group consisted of approximately 77 patients who had untreated, early-stage non-small cell lung cancer.

The clonotype was recovered from a human donor with early-stage non-small cell lung cancer. The material sequenced was lung tumor tissue, taken at surgery. The V and J genes are TRBV20-1 and TRBJ2-1; D is undetermined. The CDR3 DNA reads as TGCAGTGCTAGGGAGTCGTTGGGTCGAAATGAGCAGTTCTTC. This codes for CSARESLGRNEQFF.